This TCR beta chain stems from a study of blood T cells in healthy people across ages. Study-wide context: Template switching captured about one barcoded beta molecule per two T cells.

The CDR3 consists of 16 residues. CDR1 is SEHNR and CDR2 is FQNEAQ in the germline V gene (reference sequence). The J segment lost 6 bases and the V segment lost 4 bases, leaving 10 bases of the junction unmatched. Study-wide results and limits: Measured against age, TCR beta diversity per million T cells decreased in a roughly linear manner.

Each donor had 7.5 to 10 milliliters of peripheral blood drawn. This clonotype was recorded many times. What it binds is not known. PCR was performed a second time for about 7 to 11 cycles using a sample-barcoded 5' primer and a J-beta primer mix. No fewer than 3 million CDR3-containing paired-end reads came from each sample. MiXCR, run by TCRdb on the 5' RACE reads, gives a single entry per CDR3 protein. The sample has more than 800,000 distinct CDR3 sequences, 25% to 35% seen once. The gene calls are TRBV7-9 and TRBJ1-4; 8 positions agree with TRBD1. The source material was blood. This TCR derives from an elderly woman in good health. The DNA of the CDR3 is TGTGCCAGCAGCTCCAAGCAGGGGGCGCCCGATGAAAAACTGTTTTTT. Translation: CASSSKQGAPDEKLFF.